This T cell receptor (beta chain) was captured in a study of OX40 agonist ivuxolimab in advanced cancers. Study-level background: The costimulatory receptor OX40 (CD134) was targeted by ivuxolimab, a fully human IgG2 agonistic monoclonal antibody. Patients were allowed to have had prior anti-PD-1, anti-PD-L1 or anti-CTLA-4 therapy, and approximately 40% of the dose-escalation patients had previously received checkpoint inhibitors. In the dose-escalation cohort, 82.7% of patients were male, and the mean age was approximately 60 years, with a range of about 23 to 90. Intravenous ivuxolimab was administered to patients every 2 weeks at six dose levels: 0.01, 0.1, 0.3, 1.5, 3 and 10 mg/kg. Of the roughly 51 dose-escalation patients, hepatocellular carcinoma was present in approximately 20, melanoma in approximately 15, renal cell carcinoma in 9 and head and neck cancer in 9. Partial responses were achieved by three dose-escalation patients, of whom one had hepatocellular carcinoma and two had cutaneous melanoma. Peripheral TCRbeta sequencing was intended to test whether TCR sequence diversity was altered and clonal T-cell expansion was caused by ivuxolimab. The paper covers the monotherapy dose-escalation part of the phase I ivuxolimab trial, which included N ≈ 57 patients.

To sequence the TCRbeta CDR3 region, genomic DNA was isolated from the sorted cells. The immunoSEQ Assay was used for sequencing of TCRbeta CDR3 regions. The table comes from immuneACCESS by way of TCRdb, which keeps in-frame sequences with V and J called. Part of the clones is missing from these tables; in studies checked, under half for an unresolved V gene and the rest for unknown reasons. Here the sample has 75,000 to 100,000 clones; about 80% occur a single time. The top ten clonotypes cover roughly 5.2% of the sample. Cut back by 4 bases and 6 bases, the V and J ends lie 4 bases apart. CDR1 and CDR2 were assigned from the germline V gene as SNHLY and FYNNEI. The CDR3 runs 11 amino acids, cysteine and phenylalanine included. Just the 33-base CDR3 DNA is kept, in frame starting at base 1. Patients with a history of autoimmune disease or receiving systemic immunosuppression were excluded from the trial. Peripheral blood for TCR sequencing was collected from all dose cohorts at baseline, on cycle 4 day 1, and on cycle 7 day 1. Samples were obtained from an open-label, multicenter, first-in-human phase I dose-escalation trial of ivuxolimab. Adults with locally advanced or metastatic melanoma, renal cell, hepatocellular, or head and neck squamous cell carcinoma were enrolled in the trial. CD4+ and CD8+ T cells were sorted separately from peripheral blood before TCR sequencing.

For this clone: Its specific antigen is unknown. The sample holds no much larger clone one base away, and base qualities are not on file.

The paper as a whole reports these results and caveats: Which antigens the clonally expanded peripheral T cells were specific for was not determined. Low levels of normalized T-cell clonal expansion were also seen in some patients who did not respond. In partial responders in the 0.1-3.0 mg/kg groups, normalized peripheral clonal expansion was found to be among the lowest, especially among CD8+ T cells. At doses of 0.1 to 3.0 mg/kg, clonal expansion of both CD4+ and CD8+ T cells in blood was seen between baseline and week 6. On average, CD8+ T cells showed more expanded clones than CD4+ T cells after ivuxolimab.

The sequence derives from an adult with an advanced solid tumor such as melanoma, head and neck, liver or kidney cancer. The sequences come from CD4+ or CD8+ T cells sorted from blood, collected in a trial of the OX40 agonist ivuxolimab. The rearranged chain carries TRBV2 and TRBJ1-5, with no D gene named confidently. The CDR3: CASSGGQPQHF. The nucleotides read TGTGCCAGCAGTGGGGGTCAGCCCCAGCATTTT.